Listed here is a single T cell receptor beta chain. The antigen remains undetermined. A sample-barcoded 5' primer and a J-beta primer mix were used in a second PCR of roughly 7 to 11 cycles. TCRdb passed the 5' RACE reads through MiXCR, listing each CDR3 protein once. The sample records about 1.4 million distinct CDR3 sequences, roughly 60% being singletons. The CDR3 sequence is 11 residues long. V gave up 6 bases and J gave up 7 bases, with 9 bases separating them. Germline values: CDR1 MDHEN, CDR2 SYDVKM. This entry belongs to a study of blood T cells in healthy people across ages. Study results and caveats: Total diversity from one million sequenced T cells was likely underestimated.

The clonotype comes from a man between 18 and 35 years old in good health. The rearrangement joins TRBV28 to TRBJ1-1; D gene unclear. The sample taken for sequencing was blood. CDR3 nucleotide sequence: TGTGCCAGCAGGGAGGTTAGTGAAGCTTTCTTT. Its protein product is CASREVSEAFF.